This T cell receptor (beta chain) appears in the sequencing data of a study of blood T cell repertoires in COVID-19. This clone occurred once. Method: immunoSEQ multiplex PCR; TCRdb's copy keeps in-frame clones and lacks some. Here the sample spans some 21,000 clones, around 83% being singletons. The germline V gene has CDR1 LNHDA and CDR2 SQIVND (reference sequence). Trimming cost V 3 bases and J 3 bases, with 11 bases left between them. The CDR3 runs to 15 residues. V is TRBV19 and J is TRBJ2-2; tentatively, D is TRBD2 (6 bases). This receptor was taken from a human donor with active COVID-19. The donor label of this sample is uncertain. The sequenced sample consisted of peripheral blood. Written as DNA, the CDR3 is TGTGCCAGTAGTATTAACGGGGGAGACACCGGGGAGCTGTTTTTT. It translates to CASSINGGDTGELFF.